These 25 T cell receptor beta chains share one sample of origin, sequenced in a study of cytomegalovirus exposure and HLA in healthy donors. It was with 60 Vbeta and 13 Jbeta primers that the PCR ran. Produced via immunoSEQ multiplex PCR; TCRdb's table is partial and in-frame only. Of approximately 190,000 clones listed, 80% to 90% are singletons. Sequenced material: PBMCs. The receptors here all came from a man aged 40-49 years in good health and CMV-seropositive.

J is TRBJ2-1 and V is TRBV19; the D is unclear. V was cut by 1 base and J by 10 bases, with 11 bases left in between. CDR1 LNHDA and CDR2 SQIVND come from the germline V gene (reference sequence). There are 13 residues in the CDR3. CDR3 residues: CASSIVLSREQFF. In DNA form, the CDR3 reads TGTGCCAGTAGTATAGTCCTGTCGAGGGAGCAGTTCTTC.

The chain employs TRBV28 and TRBJ2-7, with no clear D. Trimming took 6 bases from V and 0 from J, leaving 6 bases between them. The CDR3 length is 12 residues. Germline CDR1 is MDHEN and CDR2 is SYDVKM. CDR3 protein: CASSPFSYEQYF. For the CDR3, the DNA is TGTGCCAGCAGCCCTTTCTCCTACGAGCAGTACTTC.

This clone was counted a few times. The chain links TRBV4-3 to TRBJ1-5; D unclear. Germline V gene lookup returns CDR1 LGHNA and CDR2 YSLEER. This CDR3 contains 14 residues. V dropped 0 bases and J dropped 6 bases, with 9 bases sitting between them. The CDR3 reads CASSQDGWSQPQHF. In nucleotides, the CDR3 is TGCGCCAGCAGCCAAGACGGCTGGAGTCAGCCCCAGCATTTT.

The chain employs TRBV9 and TRBJ2-7; 9 nucleotides match TRBD2. V lost 0 bases and J lost 3; bases outside the gene matches: 10. Germline CDR1 and CDR2: SGDLS and YYNGEE. CDR3 length: 17 residues. The CDR3, as DNA: TGTGCCAGCAGCGTAGGGGGTAGTGGGACTAGCTTCTACGAGCAGTACTTC. Protein: CASSVGGSGTSFYEQYF.

The rearrangement links TRBV2 to TRBJ2-3, with D maybe TRBD2 (6 bases). CDR1 SNHLY and CDR2 FYNNEI come from the germline V gene. The CDR3 is 14 residues long. The V and J ends lost 8 bases and 0 bases respectively, with 12 bases between them. The CDR3 DNA reads TGTGCCAGCGTACCTAGCGTCAGCACAGATACGCAGTATTTT. Translated, it gives CASVPSVSTDTQYF.

CDR3: CASSPGPARDSNQPQHF. CDR3 DNA: TGTGCCAGCAGCCCGGGCCCAGCCAGGGATAGCAATCAGCCCCAGCATTTT. The rearrangement joins TRBV4-2 to TRBJ1-5, with D possibly being TRBD1 (5 bases). The CDR3 totals 17 residues. The V end lost 4 bases, the J end lost 0 bases, and 16 bases lay between the germline ends. CDR1 is LGHNA and CDR2 is YNFKEQ in the germline V gene.

V and J are TRBV29-1 and TRBJ1-2; D unclear. Trimming removed 3 bases from V and 2 bases from J, with 25 bases in between. The CDR3 is 18 residues long. Per germline, CDR1 SQVTM and CDR2 ANQGSEA. DNA for the CDR3: TGCAGCGTTGATAAGAGGGCGGTAAGGGCCCCCGAAAACTATGGCTACACCTTC. Its protein product is CSVDKRAVRAPENYGYTF.

The rearrangement uses TRBV6-5 and TRBJ2-3; no clear D. There are 13 residues in the CDR3. Germline V gene sequence: CDR1 MNHEY, CDR2 SVGAGI. Trimming shortened V by 2 bases and J by 5 bases, and 8 bases separated the two germline ends. The CDR3 bases are TGTGCCAGCAGTTACCAAACAAAAGATACGCAGTATTTT. It is translated as CASSYQTKDTQYF.

The rearrangement joins TRBV27 to TRBJ2-7, with D uncertain. V gave up 3 bases and J gave up 6 bases, with 12 bases separating them. Germline assignment: CDR1 MNHEY and CDR2 SMNVEV (reference sequence). This CDR3 is built from 13 residues. CDR3 protein: CASSFSSGSEQYF. The CDR3 DNA sequence: TGTGCCAGCAGTTTTTCCTCTGGTAGCGAGCAGTACTTC.

The gene calls are TRBV18 and TRBJ2-7; TRBD2 matches at 11 bases. The CDR3 has 15 residues. CDR1 and CDR2 (germline): KGHSH, LQKENI. J lost 6 bases, V lost 3 bases, and 7 bases had no gene match. CDR3 in amino acids: CASSPPGLAASEQYF. For the CDR3, the DNA is TGTGCCAGCTCACCTCCGGGACTAGCGGCCTCCGAGCAGTACTTC.

The chain joins TRBV19 to TRBJ1-2; D is uncertain. V lost 1 base to trimming and J lost 7 bases, with 4 bases between them. CDR1 and CDR2 from the germline V gene are LNHDA and SQIVND (reference sequence). This CDR3 has 11 amino acids. This CDR3 reads CASSIGSGYTF. Here the CDR3 DNA reads TGTGCCAGTAGTATAGGCAGTGGCTACACCTTC.

The gene calls are TRBV29-1 and TRBJ1-2, with 9 nucleotides matching TRBD1. This CDR3 comprises 13 residues. Germline CDR1 SQVTM, CDR2 ANQGSEA. V lost 7 bases and J lost 4; bases outside the gene matches: 7. CDR3 in DNA: TGCAGCGCCGGGACAGGGTTGGGCTATGGCTACACCTTC. Protein: CSAGTGLGYGYTF. The whole variable domain, filled in from reference TRBV29-1 and TRBJ1-2, reads SAVISQKPSRDICQRGTSLTIQCQVDSQVTMMFWYRQQPGQSLTLIATANQGSEATYESGFVIDKFPISRPNLTFSTLTVSNMSPEDSSIYLCSAGTGLGYGYTFGSGTRLTVV.

The chain is built from TRBV4-2 and TRBJ1-4, with TRBD1 matching over 9 bases. This CDR3 contains 15 residues. Germline lookup yields CDR1 LGHNA and CDR2 YNFKEQ. The J segment lost 7 bases and the V segment lost 0 bases, leaving 3 bases of the junction unmatched. The CDR3 here is CASSQEGQGGEKLFF. CDR3 sequence (DNA): TGTGCCAGCAGCCAAGAGGGACAGGGAGGTGAAAAACTGTTTTTT.

The chain is built from TRBV11-3 and TRBJ2-5; D might be TRBD2 (5 bases). The CDR3 length is 14 residues. Germline lookup yields CDR1 SGHNT and CDR2 YENEEA. Trimming stripped 4 bases from V and 5 bases from J, with 14 bases between. This CDR3 reads CASSSRRGGETQYF. CDR3 nucleotide sequence: TGTGCCAGCAGCTCGAGACGGGGTGGGGAGACCCAGTACTTC.

The chain carries TRBV19 and TRBJ2-2; no reliable D call. The CDR3 covers 11 residues. The germline CDR1 and CDR2 sequences are LNHDA and SQIVND (reference sequence). V was cut by 7 bases and J by 8 bases, with 8 bases left in between. The CDR3 loop is CASNDLGELFF. The CDR3 DNA reads TGTGCCAGTAACGACTTAGGGGAGCTGTTTTTT.

This chain uses TRBV6-5 with TRBJ2-7, with D tentatively TRBD1 (5 bases). In germline, CDR1 is MNHEY, CDR2 SVGAGI. The length of the CDR3 is 16 residues. V was cut by 2 bases and J by 2 bases, with 16 bases left in between. CDR3 coding DNA: TGTGCCAGCAGTTACCCCCAACAGGCTGGGACCTACGAGCAGTACTTC. It is translated as CASSYPQQAGTYEQYF.

V usage is TRBV28 and J usage is TRBJ2-3; 8 bases agree with TRBD1. CDR1 is MDHEN, CDR2 SYDVKM, per germline. The length of the CDR3 is 14 residues. V was pared by 6 bases and J by 2 bases, with 4 bases of the junction left unmatched. The CDR3 nucleotides read TGTGCCAGCAGCAGGACAGGGCACACAGATACGCAGTATTTT. Amino acids: CASSRTGHTDTQYF.

The chain recombines TRBV27 with TRBJ2-7; TRBD2 might be the D (5 bases). The CDR3 consists of 14 residues. Germline V CDR1 and CDR2: MNHEY, SMNVEV (reference sequence). V lost 4 bases, J lost 3 bases, and 13 bases lay in between. The CDR3 protein is CASSSFGLSYEQYF. CDR3 DNA sequence: TGTGCCAGCAGTTCGTTTGGACTGAGCTACGAGCAGTACTTC.

The rearrangement joins TRBV6-1 to TRBJ2-3; a weak D match, TRBD2 (6 bases). Germline V gives CDR1 MNHNS, CDR2 SASEGT. The CDR3 covers 15 residues. Trimming took 2 bases from V and 3 from J, leaving 12 bases between them. As DNA, the CDR3 is TGTGCCAGCAGTGAATGGCGGGACGGGACAGATACGCAGTATTTT. Translated: CASSEWRDGTDTQYF.

The chain is built from TRBV4-3 and TRBJ2-3; the match to TRBD2 covers 9 bases. The CDR3 has 16 residues. V was pared by 4 bases and J by 1 base, with 6 bases of the junction left unmatched. Germline V gene data show CDR1 as LGHNA and CDR2 as YSLEER. The CDR3 nucleotides read TGCGCCAGCAGCCTCTTGGTAGCGGGGGGCACAGATACGCAGTATTTT. Amino acid sequence: CASSLLVAGGTDTQYF.

This chain connects TRBV5-1 to TRBJ2-7; 10 positions agree with TRBD1. Germline V CDR1 and CDR2: SGHRS, YFSETQ. V shed 3 bases and J 4 bases; nucleotides not matched to a gene: 4. The CDR3 length is 14 residues. CDR3 sequence (DNA): TGCGCCAGCAGCTCGACGGGACAGGGGTACGAGCAGTACTTC. This encodes CASSSTGQGYEQYF.

This chain joins TRBV5-1 and TRBJ2-5, with TRBD1 matching 9 bases. The end of the DNA fits TRBJ2-7 better, so the J call may be wrong. The germline V gene encodes CDR1 SGHRS and CDR2 YFSETQ. CDR3 length equals 14 residues. The CDR3 reads CASSGTGSSYEQYF. Here the CDR3 DNA reads TGCGCCAGCAGCGGGACAGGGAGCTCCTACGAGCAGTACTTC.

This clone was seen just once. The V call is TRBV25-1, the J call TRBJ2-1; TRBD2 aligns across 9 bases. This CDR3 has 14 amino acids. With 4 bases clipped from V and 7 bases from J, the junction kept 5 bases outside the gene matches. Germline V lookup: CDR1 MGHDK, CDR2 SYGVNS. DNA of the CDR3: TGTGCCAGCAGTGTAAGCGGGAGGAGAAATGAGCAGTTCTTC. It codes for CASSVSGRRNEQFF.

This sequence joins TRBV19 and TRBJ2-7; 11 bases agree with TRBD2. Germline trimming cut 4 bases from V and 6 bases from J; bases unmatched to any gene: 5. CDR1 is LNHDA, CDR2 SQIVND, per germline (reference sequence). The CDR3 sequence is 14 residues long. CDR3 sequence reads: CASSTVAGGSEQYF. In DNA form, the CDR3 reads TGTGCCAGTAGTACCGTAGCGGGAGGGTCCGAGCAGTACTTC. The full variable domain, its missing parts supplied by reference TRBV19 and TRBJ2-7, is DGGITQSPKYLFRKEGQNVTLSCEQNLNHDAMYWYRQDPGQGLRLIYYSQIVNDFQKGDIAEGYSVSREKKESFPLTVTSAQKNPTAFYLCASSTVAGGSEQYFGPGTRLTVT.

The chain combines TRBV6-5 with TRBJ2-1; perhaps TRBD2 as D (6 bases). V was trimmed by 6 bases and J by 0 bases, leaving 9 bases between them. Germline loops: CDR1 MNHEY, CDR2 SVGAGI. The CDR3 consists of 14 residues. The CDR3 sequence is CASSRTNSYNEQFF. Here the CDR3 DNA reads TGTGCCAGCAGCCGGACTAACTCCTACAATGAGCAGTTCTTC.